The 22 T cell receptor beta chains below come from one sample, sequenced in a study of T cells in Graves' hyperthyroidism and ophthalmopathy. What was amplified from RNA transcripts were TCR beta CDR3 regions. First-round RT-PCR with HTBI primers amplified the TCR CDR3 region. TCRdb re-called the multiplex PCR reads with MiXCR, one entry per CDR3 protein. This sample has 500,000 to 600,000 distinct CDR3 sequences, with about 20% found just once. The specimen sequenced was blood. The receptor set was obtained from a man aged 40-49 years with Graves' ophthalmopathy.

The chain couples TRBV18 to TRBJ2-2; tentatively, D is TRBD1 or TRBD2 (5 bases each). The CDR3 contains 14 residues. The germline CDR1 and CDR2 sequences are KGHSH and LQKENI. V gave up 3 bases and J gave up 5 bases, with 10 bases separating them. The DNA for the CDR3 is TGTGCCAGCTCACCCCCCGGGGCGACCGGGGAGCTGTTTTTT. This codes for CASSPPGATGELFF. Combining the CDR3 with reference TRBV18 and TRBJ2-2 gives the whole variable domain NAGVMQNPRHLVRRRGQEARLRCSPMKGHSHVYWYRQLPEEGLKFMVYLQKENIIDESGMPKERFSAEFPKEGPSILRIQQVVRGDSAAYFCASSPPGATGELFFGEGSRLTVL.

This chain uses TRBV15 with TRBJ2-7, with 10 nucleotides matching TRBD1. The CDR3 length is 17 residues. Trimming removed 3 bases from V and 2 bases from J; junction bases left unmatched: 10. In germline, CDR1 is LNHNV, CDR2 YYDKDF (reference sequence). Written as DNA, the CDR3 is TGTGCCACCAGCAGTCCCAGCCCCGGGACAGGGGCCTACGAGCAGTACTTC. Its translation is CATSSPSPGTGAYEQYF.

The chain uses TRBV7-2 and TRBJ2-1; 10 bases match TRBD2. CDR1 is SGHTA and CDR2 is FQGNSA in the germline V gene. CDR3 length equals 17 residues. The junction had 17 bases not matched to a gene; V was cut back by 0 bases and J by 15 bases. Here the CDR3 DNA reads TGTGCCAGCAGCTTAGCCTCCCCCGGGACTAGCGCCGCCTCGACGTTCTTC. It translates to CASSLASPGTSAASTFF. Filled out from reference TRBV7-2 and TRBJ2-1, the complete variable domain reads GAGVSQSPSNKVTEKGKDVELRCDPISGHTALYWYRQSLGQGLEFLIYFQGNSAPDKSGLPSDRFSAERTGGSVSTLTIQRTQQEDSAVYLCASSLASPGTSAASTFFGPGTRLTVL.

The rearrangement uses TRBV10-1 and TRBJ1-4; D might be TRBD1 (5 bases). CDR1 is WNHNN, CDR2 SYGVQD, per germline (reference sequence). Deletions cut 4 bases from V and 0 bases from J, with 15 bases between. The CDR3 has 17 amino acids. As DNA, the CDR3 is TGCGCCAGCAGTGCCCACAGGATCTTGGCAACTAATGAAAAACTGTTTTTT. Protein sequence: CASSAHRILATNEKLFF.

V usage is TRBV28 and J usage is TRBJ1-5, with D maybe TRBD1 (5 bases). Germline CDR1 MDHEN, CDR2 SYDVKM. The CDR3 consists of 18 residues. V lost 3 bases and J lost 1, with 19 bases in between. The CDR3 loop is CASSFLPRAGESNQPQHF. The CDR3 bases are TGTGCCAGCAGTTTCCTCCCCCGCGCGGGGGAGAGCAATCAGCCCCAGCATTTT. The whole variable domain, remainder taken from reference TRBV28 and TRBJ1-5, is DVKVTQSSRYLVKRTGEKVFLECVQDMDHENMFWYRQDPGLGLRLIYFSYDVKMKEKGDIPEGYSVSREKKERFSLILESASTNQTSMYLCASSFLPRAGESNQPQHFGDGTRLSIL.

J is TRBJ2-1 and V is TRBV30; 7 bases match TRBD1. V gave up 3 bases and J gave up 8 bases; unmatched junction bases: 7. This CDR3 contains 13 residues. From germline, CDR1 is GTSNPN and CDR2 SVGIG (reference sequence). The CDR3 sequence is CAWSRGTLYEQFF. The CDR3 DNA reads TGTGCCTGGAGCAGGGGGACCCTCTATGAGCAGTTCTTC.

The rearrangement links TRBV5-5 to TRBJ1-3; the D gene is possibly TRBD1 (5 bases). CDR1 is SGHKS, CDR2 YYEKEE, per germline (reference sequence). V lost 5 bases to trimming and J lost 1 base, with 13 bases between them. The CDR3 extends over 15 amino acids. CDR3 DNA sequence: TGTGCCAGCAGTGTGGGGACCCCTTCTGGAAACACCATATATTTT. This sequence encodes CASSVGTPSGNTIYF.

This clonotype was picked up many times. CDR3 bases: TGTGCCAGCAGTAGAGACAGGGGGCTAGGGGAGCAGTACTTC. This gives the protein CASSRDRGLGEQYF. The chain employs TRBV6-1 and TRBJ2-7; 10 bases align to TRBD1. Germline V gives CDR1 MNHNS, CDR2 SASEGT. The V gene end was trimmed by 5 bases and the J gene end by 7 bases; junction bases not matched to a gene: 8. This CDR3 has 14 amino acids.

This clonotype appeared many times. The CDR3 DNA is TGTGCCAGCAGCTTTGGGTTTTACGAGCAGTACTTC. It translates to CASSFGFYEQYF. The chain links TRBV11-2 to TRBJ2-7; D gene ambiguous. Germline V gene lookup returns CDR1 SGHAT and CDR2 FQNNGV. V was shortened by 3 bases and J by 4 bases, with 7 bases between the two germline ends. The CDR3 sequence is 12 residues long. Complete variable domain (other parts from reference TRBV11-2 and TRBJ2-7): EAGVAQSPRYKIIEKRQSVAFWCNPISGHATLYWYQQILGQGPKLLIQFQNNGVVDDSQLPKDRFSAERLKGVDSTLKIQPAKLEDSAVYLCASSFGFYEQYFGPGTRLTVT.

This chain uses TRBV5-8 with TRBJ1-5, with D unresolved. V shed 3 bases and J shed 4 bases, with 11 bases lying between them. This CDR3 is built from 14 residues. Germline lookup yields CDR1 SGHTS and CDR2 YDEGEE. The CDR3 loop reads CASSYMDPNQPQHF. CDR3 DNA sequence: TGTGCCAGCAGCTATATGGATCCAAATCAGCCCCAGCATTTT.

The J gene is TRBJ2-1, the V gene TRBV11-3; 7 bases are shared with TRBD2. There are 14 residues in the CDR3. With V trimmed by 5 bases and J by 8 bases, 9 bases remained unmatched. Per the germline V gene, CDR1 is SGHNT and CDR2 is YENEEA. The CDR3: CASSPPEAGDEQFF. The CDR3 bases are TGTGCCAGCAGCCCGCCTGAGGCGGGAGATGAGCAGTTCTTC.

Remarks on this clonotype: This could be a read error, since a much larger clone is one nucleotide away. The rearrangement uses TRBV28 and TRBJ2-7; D gene uncertain. The V gene's germline CDR1 is MDHEN and CDR2 SYDVKM. The CDR3 is made up of 13 amino acids. Trimming took off 8 bases at V and 2 bases at J, with 13 bases between the two ends. CDR3 protein: CASGSSDPYEQYF. The CDR3 bases are TGTGCCAGCGGTTCCTCCGACCCCTACGAGCAGTACTTC.

The gene calls are TRBV5-1 and TRBJ1-4; D possibly corresponds to TRBD1 (5 bases). The CDR3 loop spans 16 amino acids. V lost 4 bases and J lost 0, with 13 bases in between. Per the germline V gene, CDR1 is SGHRS and CDR2 is YFSETQ. DNA of the CDR3: TGCGCCAGCAGCCCCACCCAAGGGGCAACTAATGAAAAACTGTTTTTT. Translated: CASSPTQGATNEKLFF.

This clonotype was picked up many times. The chain recombines TRBV20-1 with TRBJ2-3, with TRBD2 matching over 12 bases. The CDR3 length is 15 residues. Germline CDR1 is DFQATT and CDR2 is SNEGSKA (reference sequence). V trimming: 3 bases; J trimming: 3 bases; junction bases outside the gene matches: 4. In nucleotides, the CDR3 is TGCAGTGCTAGTCGACTAGCGGGAGTAACAGATACGCAGTATTTT. Residues: CSASRLAGVTDTQYF.

This chain connects TRBV5-1 to TRBJ2-1; 14 bases line up with TRBD2. Germline V lookup: CDR1 SGHRS, CDR2 YFSETQ. Unmatched junction bases numbered 9, after V lost 3 bases and J lost 1 base. This CDR3 has 19 amino acids. The CDR3 DNA reads TGCGCCAGCAGCTCGGCCGGGACTAGCGGGAGATCTTCCTACAATGAGCAGTTCTTC. Its translation is CASSSAGTSGRSSYNEQFF. Combining the CDR3 with reference TRBV5-1 and TRBJ2-1 gives the whole variable domain KAGVTQTPRYLIKTRGQQVTLSCSPISGHRSVSWYQQTPGQGLQFLFEYFSETQRNKGNFPGRFSGRQFSNSRSEMNVSTLELGDSALYLCASSSAGTSGRSSYNEQFFGPGTRLTVL.

This clonotype was observed at least ten times. The J gene is TRBJ2-5, the V gene TRBV3-1; D is unresolved. V was pared by 4 bases and J by 2 bases, with 11 bases between. Germline CDR1 reads LGHDT; CDR2 reads YNNKEL (reference sequence). The CDR3 covers 14 residues. The CDR3 region is CASSLLGLQETQYF. The CDR3 DNA reads as TGTGCCAGCAGCCTCCTAGGTCTACAAGAGACCCAGTACTTC.

The chain employs TRBV12-3 or TRBV12-4 and TRBJ2-1, with D perhaps TRBD1 or TRBD2 (5 bases each). The CDR3 runs 19 residues. V was pared by 6 bases and J by 3 bases, with 27 bases between. Written as DNA, the CDR3 is TGTGCCAGCAGGCCGGCCGGGGCAGGGATAGGCTCCTACTACAATGAGCAGTTCTTC. It is translated as CASRPAGAGIGSYYNEQFF.

Of note for this clonotype: A read error may be the cause here, since a much bigger clone is one base away. The V and J genes are TRBV7-2 and TRBJ2-7, with 8 bases that match TRBD2. Germline-derived CDR1 and CDR2 are SGHTA and FQGNSA. The length of the CDR3 is 16 residues. Trimming removed 4 bases from V and 0 bases from J; junction bases left unmatched: 8. CDR3 sequence: CASSSRTSRFSYEQYF. The CDR3 DNA is TGTGCCAGCAGCTCAAGGACTAGCAGGTTCTCCTACGAGCAGTACTTC.

This clonotype has at least ten counts. This chain uses TRBV6-1 with TRBJ1-4; 10 nucleotides align to TRBD1. J gave up 8 bases and V 6 bases, and 3 bases lay outside the gene matches. Germline V gives CDR1 MNHNS, CDR2 SASEGT. The CDR3 is made up of 13 amino acids. CDR3 nucleotide sequence: TGTGCCAGCAGCCTGACAGGGGGCGAAAAACTGTTTTTT. Translating gives CASSLTGGEKLFF.

The genes are TRBV19 and TRBJ1-4; 7 nucleotides agree with TRBD1. Germline V lookup: CDR1 LNHDA, CDR2 SQIVND (reference sequence). This CDR3 has 13 residues. Germline trimming cut 7 bases from V and 7 bases from J; bases unmatched to any gene: 6. DNA of the CDR3: TGTGCCAGTAACAGGGGATTCGGTGAAAAACTGTTTTTT. This translates into CASNRGFGEKLFF.

The V and J genes are TRBV5-8 and TRBJ1-2; D might be TRBD1 (5 bases). Germline assignment: CDR1 SGHTS and CDR2 YDEGEE. The CDR3 is 13 amino acids. V shed 6 bases and J shed 2 bases, with 11 bases lying between them. CDR3 nucleotides: TGTGCCAGCACCCAGGACACCAACTATGGCTACACCTTC. It is translated as CASTQDTNYGYTF.

This rearrangement joins TRBV7-8 to TRBJ2-3; TRBD1 is a possible D gene (6 bases). Germline CDR1 reads SGHVS; CDR2 reads FQNEAQ. The V gene lost 5 bases and the J gene lost 4 bases, with 22 bases spanning the gap. There are 17 residues in the CDR3. CDR3 in DNA: TGTGCCAGCAGCCCTACCCGGGACACCTTGACGCCAGATACGCAGTATTTT. Its protein product is CASSPTRDTLTPDTQYF. Combining the CDR3 with reference TRBV7-8 and TRBJ2-3 gives the whole variable domain GAGVSQSPRYKVAKRGQDVALRCDPISGHVSLFWYQQALGQGPEFLTYFQNEAQLDKSGLPSDRFFAERPEGSVSTLKIQRTQQEDSAVYLCASSPTRDTLTPDTQYFGPGTRLTVL.